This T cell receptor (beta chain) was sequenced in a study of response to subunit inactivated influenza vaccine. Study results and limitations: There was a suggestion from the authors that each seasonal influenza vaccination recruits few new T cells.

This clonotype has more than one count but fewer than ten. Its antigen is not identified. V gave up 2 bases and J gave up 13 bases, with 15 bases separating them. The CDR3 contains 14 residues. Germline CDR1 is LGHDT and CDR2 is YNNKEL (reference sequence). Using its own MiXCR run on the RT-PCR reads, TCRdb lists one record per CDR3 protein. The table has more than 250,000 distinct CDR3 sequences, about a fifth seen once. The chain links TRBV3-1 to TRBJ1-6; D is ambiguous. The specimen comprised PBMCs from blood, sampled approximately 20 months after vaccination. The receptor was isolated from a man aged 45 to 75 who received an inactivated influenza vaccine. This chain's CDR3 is CASSQTGSKDPLHF. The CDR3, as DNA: TGTGCCAGCAGCCAAACCGGATCGAAAGATCCCCTCCACTTT.